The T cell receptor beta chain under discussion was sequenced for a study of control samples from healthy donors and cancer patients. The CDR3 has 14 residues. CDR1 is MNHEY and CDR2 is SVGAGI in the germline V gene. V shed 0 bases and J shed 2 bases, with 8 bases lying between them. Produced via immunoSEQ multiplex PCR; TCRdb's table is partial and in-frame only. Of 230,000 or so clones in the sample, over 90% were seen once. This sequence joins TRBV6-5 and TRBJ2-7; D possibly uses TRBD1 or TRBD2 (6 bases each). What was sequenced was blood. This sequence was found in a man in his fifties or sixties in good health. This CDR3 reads CASSYSRGPYEQYV. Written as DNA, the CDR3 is TGTGCCAGCAGTTACTCACGGGGGCCCTACGAGCAGTACGTC.